This passage covers 27 T cell receptor beta chains from one sample sequenced in a study of T-cell memory formation after mild COVID-19. TCRdb ran MiXCR on the 5' RACE reads and lists one entry per CDR3 protein. Of about half a million distinct CDR3 sequences listed, 18% are singletons. The specimen sequenced was PBMCs or a T cell subset sorted from them (not recorded which). The receptors shown here come from an adult woman who had mild COVID-19 (a few samples of this study predate the infection). Cell type and time point are not known.

This clonotype was detected many times. This chain joins TRBV25-1 and TRBJ2-7; D is uncertain. Germline assignment: CDR1 MGHDK and CDR2 SYGVNS. V lost 4 bases and J lost 7, with 2 bases in between. There are 9 residues in the CDR3. CDR3: CASSGEQYF. In DNA, the CDR3 is TGTGCCAGCAGTGGAGAGCAGTACTTC.

In its sample, this clonotype was seen a few times. The rearrangement uses TRBV7-6 and TRBJ2-7; D unresolved. CDR3 length: 13 amino acids. Between the trimmed V and J ends, which lost 3 bases and 3 bases, there was a span of 9 bases. Germline CDR1 is SGHVS and CDR2 is FNYEAQ. This CDR3 reads CASSLYGDYEQYF. For the CDR3, the DNA is TGTGCCAGCAGCTTGTACGGCGACTACGAGCAGTACTTC.

This sequence joins TRBV10-3 and TRBJ1-1; D uncertain. The germline V and J ends were trimmed by 2 bases and 0 bases, with 4 bases remaining between them. This CDR3 is built from 13 residues. CDR1 is ENHRY, CDR2 SYGVKD, per germline. The CDR3 sequence is CAISEVLNTEAFF. CDR3 coding DNA: TGTGCCATCAGTGAGGTTTTGAACACTGAAGCTTTCTTT.

J is TRBJ2-2 and V is TRBV7-9; 8 positions agree with TRBD1. Germline V gives CDR1 SEHNR, CDR2 FQNEAQ (reference sequence). Trimming took 6 bases from V and 7 from J; bases not matched to a gene: 10. This CDR3 is built from 15 residues. This CDR3 reads CASRRAGGISGELFF. The CDR3 coding sequence is TGTGCCAGCAGAAGGGCAGGGGGCATCAGCGGGGAGCTGTTTTTT.

This clonotype has a handful of counts. V usage is TRBV3-1 and J usage is TRBJ1-2; no firm D call. The CDR3 runs 15 residues. The V gene's germline CDR1 is LGHDT and CDR2 YNNKEL (reference sequence). V gave up 0 bases and J gave up 8 bases, with 16 bases separating them. The CDR3 DNA reads as TGTGCCAGCAGCCAAGACAGTACGAGAATGGGCGGCTACACCTTC. As protein: CASSQDSTRMGGYTF. The variable domain in full, completed from reference TRBV3-1 and TRBJ1-2, reads DTAVSQTPKYLVTQMGNDKSIKCEQNLGHDTMYWYKQDSKKFLKIMFSYNNKELIINETVPNRFSPKSPDKAHLNLHINSLELGDSAVYFCASSQDSTRMGGYTFGSGTRLTVV.

This chain uses TRBV5-6 with TRBJ2-2; TRBD2 agrees at 13 bases. V lost 4 bases and J lost 6; bases outside the gene matches: 9. Germline V gene lookup returns CDR1 SGHDT and CDR2 YYEEEE. The CDR3 has 17 amino acids. The CDR3 DNA is TGTGCCAGCAGCGTGCCCGGACTAGCGGGAGTGGCCGGGGAGCTGTTTTTT. Amino acid sequence: CASSVPGLAGVAGELFF.

This chain uses TRBV4-1 with TRBJ2-7; D gene uncertain. From germline, CDR1 is MGHRA and CDR2 YSYEKL. The CDR3 extends over 15 amino acids. The V and J ends lost 1 base and 3 bases respectively, with 13 bases between them. Written as DNA, the CDR3 is TGCGCCAGCAGCCAAGTACTGATGGGTAGCTACGAGCAGTACTTC. Translating gives CASSQVLMGSYEQYF.

The chain couples TRBV27 to TRBJ1-5; D not certain. V was cut by 6 bases and J by 3 bases, with 9 bases left in between. Per the germline V gene, CDR1 is MNHEY and CDR2 is SMNVEV (reference sequence). This CDR3 has 13 residues. CDR3 DNA: TGTGCCAGCAGCCGGGTCGACAATCAGCCCCAGCATTTT. Protein: CASSRVDNQPQHF.

The sample holds one count of this clonotype. V gene TRBV7-9 combines with J gene TRBJ2-4, with D possibly called TRBD1 or TRBD2 (5 bases each). Germline values: CDR1 SEHNR, CDR2 FQNEAQ (reference sequence). The length of the CDR3 is 14 residues. V lost 8 bases and J 0 bases, leaving 11 bases between the germline ends. As DNA, the CDR3 is TGTGCCAGCGGGGGAACCCAAGCCAAAAACATTCAGTACTTC. It is translated as CASGGTQAKNIQYF. Using reference TRBV7-9 and TRBJ2-4 for the parts outside the CDR3, the full variable domain is DTGVSQNPRHKITKRGQNVTFRCDPISEHNRLYWYRQTLGQGPEFLTYFQNEAQLEKSRLLSDRFSAERPKGSFSTLEIQRTEQGDSAMYLCASGGTQAKNIQYFGAGTRLSVL.

This clonotype occurred a few times. The chain is built from TRBV4-1 and TRBJ2-5; 14 bases line up with TRBD2. From germline, CDR1 is MGHRA and CDR2 YSYEKL. This CDR3 region has 18 residues. V was pared by 1 base and J by 2 bases, with 6 bases of the junction left unmatched. The CDR3 is CASSQGLAGGFGQETQYF. The CDR3 DNA is TGCGCCAGCAGCCAAGGACTAGCGGGGGGGTTCGGGCAAGAGACCCAGTACTTC.

V usage is TRBV12-3 or TRBV12-4 and J usage is TRBJ1-2; 8 bases match TRBD1. V was pared by 5 bases and J by 5 bases, with 7 bases of the junction left unmatched. CDR3 length equals 14 residues. CDR3 sequence (DNA): TGTGCCAGCAGTGAACAGGGGGATATGTATGGCTACACCTTC. Its protein is CASSEQGDMYGYTF.

This chain's CDR3 is CASKLQGERNQPQHF. The CDR3 DNA sequence: TGTGCCAGCAAACTACAGGGGGAGCGCAATCAGCCCCAGCATTTT. This chain connects TRBV7-2 to TRBJ1-5; 8 bases fit TRBD1. V trimming: 7 bases; J trimming: 2 bases; junction bases outside the gene matches: 7. The CDR3 consists of 15 residues. Germline CDR1 and CDR2: SGHTA and FQGNSA.

Worth noting for this clonotype: A read error is likely, as this CDR3 ends without the conserved phenylalanine or tryptophan. V usage is TRBV27 and J usage is TRBJ2-7, with D perhaps matching TRBD2 (5 bases). The CDR3 is 13 residues long. V lost 2 bases to trimming and J lost 5 bases, with 10 bases between them. The germline gives CDR1 MNHEY, CDR2 SMNVEV (reference sequence). CDR3 bases: TGTGCCAGCAGTTTACGGGGAACCCACGAGCAGTACTTA. Protein product: CASSLRGTHEQYL.

This clonotype was picked up a small number of times. This CDR3 reads CASSGTGLNEAFF. For the CDR3, the DNA is TGCGCCAGCAGCGGAACCGGGTTAAATGAAGCTTTCTTT. The chain joins TRBV5-1 to TRBJ1-1, with D hard to call. This CDR3 is built from 13 residues. CDR1 is SGHRS, CDR2 YFSETQ, per germline. Between the trimmed V and J ends, which lost 4 bases and 7 bases, there was a span of 14 bases.

There are a few counts of this clonotype. The J gene is TRBJ1-2, the V gene TRBV2, with 7 bases matching TRBD1. Germline CDR1 reads SNHLY; CDR2 reads FYNNEI. J was trimmed by 2 bases and V by 6 bases; bases with no gene match: 6. This CDR3 is 14 amino acids long. The CDR3 protein is CASREQGINYGYTF. CDR3 nucleotides: TGTGCCAGCAGGGAACAGGGGATAAACTATGGCTACACCTTC. Looking up the rest from reference TRBV2 and TRBJ1-2 gives the full variable domain: EPEVTQTPSHQVTQMGQEVILRCVPISNHLYFYWYRQILGQKVEFLVSFYNNEISEKSEIFDDQFSVERPDGSNFTLKIRSTKLEDSAMYFCASREQGINYGYTFGSGTRLTVV.

This clonotype was seen many times. The junction departs from germline at one end; a sequencing error may be responsible. The chain has TRBV5-1 and TRBJ1-4; D is unclear. Germline lookup yields CDR1 SGHRS and CDR2 YFSETQ. There are 11 residues in the CDR3. DNA of the CDR3: TGTGCCAGCAGCCTCAATGAAAAACTGTTTTTT. It codes for CASSLNEKLFF.

There are a few counts of this clonotype. The chain joins TRBV12-3 or TRBV12-4 to TRBJ2-7; 7 nucleotides align to TRBD2. Trimming cost V 3 bases and J 3 bases; bases outside gene matches: 2. This CDR3 is 13 amino acids long. The CDR3 sequence: CASSFERGYEQYF. In nucleotides, the CDR3 is TGTGCCAGCAGTTTCGAGCGGGGCTACGAGCAGTACTTC.

The CDR3 loop reads CASSQGQGDYEQYF. The CDR3 nucleotides read TGCGCCAGCAGCCAAGGCCAGGGGGACTACGAGCAGTACTTC. This chain uses TRBV4-3 with TRBJ2-7; 7 bases agree with TRBD1. The CDR3 has 14 residues. V lost 1 base to trimming and J lost 3 bases; unmatched junction nucleotides: 3. The germline gives CDR1 LGHNA, CDR2 YSLEER.

Remarks on this clonotype: The junction differs from germline at one of its ends, possibly a read error. The chain employs TRBV24-1 and TRBJ2-3; 7 positions agree with TRBD2. This CDR3 is built from 16 residues. Per germline, CDR1 KGHDR and CDR2 SFDVKD. For the CDR3, the DNA is TGTGCCACCAGTGATTTCGGCGGGAGAGGGGCAGATACGCAGTGTTTT. This codes for CATSDFGGRGADTQCF.

The V and J genes are TRBV24-1 and TRBJ2-1, with 8 bases matching TRBD2. After removal of 4 bases from V and 6 bases from J, the junction contained 7 bases not matched to a gene. The CDR3 is 15 residues long. Looked up from germline, CDR1 is KGHDR and CDR2 is SFDVKD. The CDR3 here is CATSDKYREGNEQFF. The CDR3 DNA is TGTGCCACCAGTGACAAATACCGGGAGGGCAATGAGCAGTTCTTC.

This chain connects TRBV5-4 to TRBJ2-5; no firm D call. Germline V CDR1 and CDR2: SGHNT, YYREEE (reference sequence). The ends were cut back, 0 bases at V and 4 bases at J, with 10 bases in the middle. CDR3 size: 14 residues. CDR3: CASSLEGPRETQYF. DNA for the CDR3: TGTGCCAGCAGCTTGGAAGGTCCCCGAGAGACCCAGTACTTC.

The CDR3 DNA reads TGCGCCAGCAGCATGGGACAGGGGGTAGGATATGGCTACACCTTC. Protein sequence: CASSMGQGVGYGYTF. This chain uses TRBV5-1 with TRBJ1-2; 11 bases map to TRBD1. The CDR3 sequence is 15 residues long. J gave up 5 bases and V 4 bases, and 7 bases lay outside the gene matches. Per the germline V gene, CDR1 is SGHRS and CDR2 is YFSETQ. Full variable domain (missing parts from reference TRBV5-1 and TRBJ1-2): KAGVTQTPRYLIKTRGQQVTLSCSPISGHRSVSWYQQTPGQGLQFLFEYFSETQRNKGNFPGRFSGRQFSNSRSEMNVSTLELGDSALYLCASSMGQGVGYGYTFGSGTRLTVV.

This clonotype was detected a few times. The DNA is omitted, as the CDR3 cannot be located on it reliably, and the CDR3 follows TCRdb's listing. The genes are TRBV12-3 or TRBV12-4 and TRBJ2-1. From its first to its last residue, the CDR3 has 19 amino acids. CDR3 in amino acids: CASSTSWTQGLGAYNEQFF.

The chain is built from TRBV20-1 and TRBJ1-2; no definite D call. This CDR3 has 9 amino acids. Germline loops: CDR1 DFQATT, CDR2 SNEGSKA (reference sequence). Trimming took 5 bases from V and 5 from J, leaving 3 bases between them. CDR3 sequence reads: CSAPYGYTF. The CDR3 bases are TGCAGTGCTCCGTATGGCTACACCTTC.

Only a few counts were recorded for this clonotype. The chain combines TRBV29-1 with TRBJ2-1, with a tentative D call TRBD2 (5 bases). The CDR3 spans 14 residues. CDR1 SQVTM and CDR2 ANQGSEA come from the germline V gene. Between the trimmed V and J ends, which lost 4 bases and 8 bases, there was a span of 18 bases. CDR3 nucleotide sequence: TGCAGCGTTGCGGCGGACTCCCCGCCCCATGAGCAGTTCTTC. It encodes CSVAADSPPHEQFF.

This clonotype has just a few counts. The chain carries TRBV2 and TRBJ2-1; 8 positions agree with TRBD2. The V gene's germline CDR1 is SNHLY and CDR2 FYNNEI. V shed 3 bases, J shed 6 bases, and the junction held 7 bases outside the gene matches. The CDR3 is made up of 15 amino acids. The CDR3: CASSEQAGVRNEQFF. In DNA, the CDR3 is TGTGCCAGCAGTGAGCAAGCGGGAGTACGCAATGAGCAGTTCTTC.

This clonotype was seen a handful of times. The chain employs TRBV20-1 and TRBJ2-4; D call uncertain. V was clipped by 3 bases and J by 7 bases, with 22 bases between them. CDR1 is DFQATT and CDR2 is SNEGSKA in the germline V gene (reference sequence). The CDR3 is 16 residues long. The chain's CDR3 is CSARGPGPQRVNIQYF. The CDR3 DNA follows: TGCAGTGCTAGGGGCCCGGGCCCCCAACGGGTGAACATTCAGTACTTC.